Each of the 22 T cell receptor beta chains below was sequenced from the same sample in a study of beta chain features in type 1 diabetes. All of the isolated RNA was reverse transcribed, so expressed TCRB transcripts were sequenced. Assay used: immunoSEQ multiplex PCR; TCRdb lists only in-frame clones, some missing. The sample shows 300,000 to 400,000 clones, 9.5% to 11% of them seen only once. The material sequenced was naive CD4+ T cells from blood. The receptors were sampled from a woman aged 25 to 39 in good health.

This clone was counted a few times. This chain uses TRBV7-9 with TRBJ2-1, with 7 bases fitting TRBD2. V lost 6 bases, J lost 8 bases, and 13 bases stayed unmatched. The CDR3 has 15 residues. The germline V gene encodes CDR1 SEHNR and CDR2 FQNEAQ (reference sequence). CDR3 sequence (DNA): TGTGCCAGCAGGCTCCTTTGGGAGGGTTTGGATGAGCAGTTCTTC. Translating gives CASRLLWEGLDEQFF.

This chain joins TRBV30 and TRBJ2-1; no definite D call. CDR1 is GTSNPN, CDR2 SVGIG, per germline (reference sequence). V lost 2 bases, J lost 8 bases, and 22 bases lay in between. The CDR3 spans 16 residues. The CDR3 DNA reads TGTGCCTGGAGTCCTTTTGGGCCCCGGTCGTTCGATGAGCAGTTCTTC. Translation gives CAWSPFGPRSFDEQFF.

This clone was observed a few times. The sample holds other DNA sequences that translate to the same CDR3. This sequence joins TRBV30 and TRBJ2-5; 7 positions match TRBD2. CDR1 GTSNPN and CDR2 SVGIG come from the germline V gene (reference sequence). The CDR3 totals 13 residues. Germline trimming cut 2 bases from V and 2 bases from J; bases unmatched to any gene: 2. CDR3 coding DNA: TGTGCCTGGAGTAGCGGGGTTCAAGAGACCCAGTACTTC. It translates to CAWSSGVQETQYF.

This sequence joins TRBV9 and TRBJ2-2; D is undetermined. The germline V and J ends were trimmed by 3 bases and 0 bases, with 9 bases remaining between them. Germline loops: CDR1 SGDLS, CDR2 YYNGEE. CDR3 length: 15 residues. CDR3 sequence reads: CASSATIANTGELFF. In DNA, the CDR3 is TGTGCCAGCAGCGCCACTATCGCGAACACCGGGGAGCTGTTTTTT.

The chain links TRBV7-8 to TRBJ1-1; TRBD1 might be the D (6 bases). CDR1 SGHVS and CDR2 FQNEAQ come from the germline V gene. V lost 5 bases to trimming and J lost 10 bases, with 14 bases between them. This CDR3 has 12 residues. CDR3 protein: CASSITGCGAFF. DNA of the CDR3: TGTGCCAGCAGCATAACAGGGTGCGGAGCTTTCTTT.

The gene calls are TRBV4-2 and TRBJ2-3; D not certain. CDR1 is LGHNA and CDR2 is YNFKEQ in the germline V gene. Trimming pared 1 base from V and 3 bases from J, leaving 5 bases between. The CDR3 spans 13 residues. The DNA of the CDR3 is TGTGCCAGCAGCCAAGTACTAACAGATACGCAGTATTTT. Amino acids: CASSQVLTDTQYF.

The CDR3: CASSVVEGEQFF. CDR3 sequence (DNA): TGTGCCAGCAGCGTAGTCGAGGGTGAGCAGTTCTTC. The chain carries TRBV9 and TRBJ2-1; a possible D gene is TRBD2 (5 bases). The V and J ends lost 0 bases and 9 bases respectively, with 7 bases between them. CDR3 length: 12 amino acids. Germline CDR1 and CDR2: SGDLS and YYNGEE.

The chain links TRBV6-5 to TRBJ2-7; 7 bases are a match to TRBD2. V lost 2 bases, J lost 7 bases, and 8 bases stayed unmatched. Germline assignment: CDR1 MNHEY and CDR2 SVGAGI. The CDR3 loop spans 14 amino acids. The chain's CDR3 is CASSYMAGAGEQYF. The CDR3 DNA reads TGTGCCAGCAGTTACATGGCGGGAGCAGGGGAGCAGTACTTC.

In its sample, this clone was seen once. The chain couples TRBV27 to TRBJ2-3, with 7 bases that match TRBD1. Per the germline V gene, CDR1 is MNHEY and CDR2 is SMNVEV (reference sequence). The CDR3 extends over 17 amino acids. The V gene end was trimmed by 5 bases and the J gene end by 2 bases; junction bases not matched to a gene: 13. CDR3 in DNA: TGTGCCAGCAGTCCCTACAGACAGGGAAAGGCCACAGATACGCAGTATTTT. Its translation: CASSPYRQGKATDTQYF.

The chain combines TRBV25-1 with TRBJ1-4; D remains ambiguous. Trimming stripped 2 bases from V and 8 bases from J, with 15 bases between. CDR1 MGHDK and CDR2 SYGVNS come from the germline V gene. The CDR3 contains 15 residues. As DNA, the CDR3 is TGTGCCAGCAGTGAACCCGGGTCCCGCCCGGAAAAACTGTTTTTT. It encodes CASSEPGSRPEKLFF.

This clone was observed a handful of times. Here the CDR3 DNA reads TGCAGCGGGGGGACAGGGGGCCGTGAGACCCAGTACTTC. As protein: CSGGTGGRETQYF. The chain combines TRBV29-1 with TRBJ2-5, with TRBD1 identical over 12 bases. Trimming cost V 7 bases and J 5 bases; bases outside gene matches: 5. The V gene's germline CDR1 is SQVTM and CDR2 ANQGSEA. This CDR3 spans 13 amino acids.

The rearrangement links TRBV6-6 to TRBJ2-7; 7 nucleotides match TRBD1. Unmatched junction bases numbered 7, after V lost 5 bases and J lost 3 bases. This CDR3 is 14 amino acids long. From germline, CDR1 is MNHNY and CDR2 SVGAGI (reference sequence). The CDR3 region is CASSLRTGDYEQYF. In DNA form, the CDR3 reads TGTGCCAGCAGTCTTCGGACAGGCGACTACGAGCAGTACTTC.

This chain uses TRBV2 with TRBJ2-7; D gene unclear. CDR3 length: 13 residues. CDR1 is SNHLY, CDR2 FYNNEI, per germline. V lost 8 bases, J lost 3 bases, and 14 bases lay in between. The CDR3 here is CASDKEGNYEQYF. The CDR3 nucleotides read TGTGCCAGCGACAAAGAAGGAAACTACGAGCAGTACTTC.

The chain couples TRBV29-1 to TRBJ2-2, with TRBD2 as a possible D gene (6 bases). The CDR3 consists of 15 residues. CDR1 is SQVTM and CDR2 is ANQGSEA in the germline V gene. With 1 base removed from V and 5 bases from J, the gap between germline ends came to 14 bases. The DNA of the CDR3 is TGCAGCGTTGAAGTTAGGTTAGGGAGGACCGGGGAGCTGTTTTTT. This translates into CSVEVRLGRTGELFF.

J is TRBJ2-7 and V is TRBV7-2; D is possibly TRBD2 (5 bases). Germline loops: CDR1 SGHTA, CDR2 FQGNSA. V dropped 5 bases and J dropped 4 bases, with 12 bases sitting between them. The CDR3 length is 13 residues. The DNA of the CDR3 is TGTGCCAGCAGCACCGGACTTCAGTACGAGCAGTACTTC. This codes for CASSTGLQYEQYF.

In its sample, this clone was seen a few times. V gene TRBV27 combines with J gene TRBJ1-2, with D possibly TRBD1 on 5 matching bases. In germline, CDR1 is MNHEY, CDR2 SMNVEV (reference sequence). Trimming pared 1 base from V and 2 bases from J, leaving 17 bases between. The CDR3 totals 17 residues. The CDR3 loop is CASSLLMGRGRNYGYTF. In DNA, the CDR3 is TGTGCCAGCAGTTTATTGATGGGAAGGGGCAGGAACTATGGCTACACCTTC.

A few counts support this clone. The chain is built from TRBV4-3 and TRBJ2-3; D is possibly TRBD1 (6 bases). Deletions cut 4 bases from V and 1 base from J, with 9 bases between. The CDR3 consists of 14 residues. Germline CDR1 and CDR2: LGHNA and YSLEER. DNA of the CDR3: TGCGCCAGCAGCCCAGGACAGCGCACAGATACGCAGTATTTT. Translated: CASSPGQRTDTQYF.

The rearrangement uses TRBV7-9 and TRBJ2-1, with 7 nucleotides matching TRBD2. The CDR3 is made up of 14 amino acids. CDR1 is SEHNR and CDR2 is FQNEAQ in the germline V gene (reference sequence). Unmatched junction bases numbered 10, after V lost 7 bases and J lost 7 bases. The CDR3 spells CASKGREVVNEQFF. DNA of the CDR3: TGTGCCAGCAAAGGACGGGAGGTCGTAAATGAGCAGTTCTTC.

In this sample, this clone turned up a few times. V gene TRBV27 combines with J gene TRBJ2-1, with TRBD1 matching 7 bases. The germline gives CDR1 MNHEY, CDR2 SMNVEV (reference sequence). The CDR3 is 15 amino acids. Losses at the gene ends were 2 bases for V and 6 bases for J; bases not matched to a gene: 7. The CDR3 protein is CASSLRGGDSNEQFF. The CDR3 region has the DNA TGTGCCAGCAGTTTAAGAGGGGGCGACAGCAATGAGCAGTTCTTC.

In DNA, the CDR3 is TGTGCCAGTAGCACTAGCGGGAACTCCTACGAGCAGTACTTC. Translation: CASSTSGNSYEQYF. The chain has TRBV19 and TRBJ2-7; TRBD2 aligns across 10 bases. The CDR3 has 14 residues. The germline gives CDR1 LNHDA, CDR2 SQIVND (reference sequence). The ends lost 6 bases at V and 0 bases at J; junction bases unmatched: 2.

This clone appeared a few times. The V gene is TRBV21-1, the J gene TRBJ2-7; TRBD2 is taken as the D call from the table, unchecked against the DNA. TRBV21-1 counts as a pseudogene. CDR3 size: 16 residues. CDR3 nucleotide sequence: TGTGCCAGCAGCAAAGGGACTAGCGGACAACCCTACGAGCAGTACTTC. The encoded protein is CASSKGTSGQPYEQYF.

The genes are TRBV18 and TRBJ1-1; 7 positions agree with TRBD1. The CDR3 extends over 18 amino acids. J gave up 0 bases and V 2 bases, and 12 bases lay outside the gene matches. The germline gives CDR1 KGHSH, CDR2 LQKENI. In DNA, the CDR3 is TGTGCCAGCTCACCAAGAGGCACAGGGGCGCCGATGAACACTGAAGCTTTCTTT. As protein: CASSPRGTGAPMNTEAFF.